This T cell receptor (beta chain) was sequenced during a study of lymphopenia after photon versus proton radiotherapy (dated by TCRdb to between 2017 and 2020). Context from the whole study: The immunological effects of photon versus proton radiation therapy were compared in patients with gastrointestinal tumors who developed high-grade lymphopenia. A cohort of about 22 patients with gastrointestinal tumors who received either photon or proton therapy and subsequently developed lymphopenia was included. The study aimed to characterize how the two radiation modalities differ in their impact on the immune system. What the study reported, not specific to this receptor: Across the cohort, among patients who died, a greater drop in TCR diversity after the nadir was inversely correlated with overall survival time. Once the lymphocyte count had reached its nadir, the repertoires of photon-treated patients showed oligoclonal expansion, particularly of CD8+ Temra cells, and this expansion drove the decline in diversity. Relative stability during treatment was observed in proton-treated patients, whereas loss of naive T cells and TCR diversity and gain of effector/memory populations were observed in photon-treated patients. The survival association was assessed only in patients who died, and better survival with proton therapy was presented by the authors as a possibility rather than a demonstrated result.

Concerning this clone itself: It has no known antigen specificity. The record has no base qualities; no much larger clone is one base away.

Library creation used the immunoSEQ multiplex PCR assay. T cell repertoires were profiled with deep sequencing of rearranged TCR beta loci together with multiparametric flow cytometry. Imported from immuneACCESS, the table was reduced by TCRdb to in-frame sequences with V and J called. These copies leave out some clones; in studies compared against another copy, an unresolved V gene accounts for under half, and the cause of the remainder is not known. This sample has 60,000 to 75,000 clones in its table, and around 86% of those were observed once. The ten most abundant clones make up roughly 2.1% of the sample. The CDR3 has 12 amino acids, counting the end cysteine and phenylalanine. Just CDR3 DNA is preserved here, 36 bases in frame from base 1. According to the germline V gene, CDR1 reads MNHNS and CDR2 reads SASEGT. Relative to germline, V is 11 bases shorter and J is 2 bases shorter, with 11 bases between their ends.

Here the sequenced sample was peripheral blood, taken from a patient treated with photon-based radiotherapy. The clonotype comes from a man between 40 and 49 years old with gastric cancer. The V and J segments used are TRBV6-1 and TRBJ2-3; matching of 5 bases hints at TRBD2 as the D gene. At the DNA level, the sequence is TGTGCCCACGGGGAGATCACAGATACGCAGTATTTT. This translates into CAHGEITDTQYF.